The present entry profiles one T cell receptor beta chain with its context. Its antigen is unknown. A read error may produce the germline difference seen at one junction end. These data are taken from a study of tumor-infiltrating lymphocytes in primary liver carcinoma (dated by TCRdb to 2016 to 2017). In terms of the full investigation: Of the five patients (three men and two women, aged 30 to 69 years), four had hepatocellular carcinoma and one had combined HCC and intrahepatic cholangiocarcinoma. The tumors of the five patients were staged as T1-T3 N0M0, with maximum diameters ranging from roughly 4 to 11 cm. Samples yielded roughly 3.65 to 7.5 million productive TCRbeta reads; read depth did not differ significantly between tissue types. The study combined TCRbeta repertoire sequencing, expression microarrays and whole-exome sequencing across five regions of each liver tumor, with adjacent normal tissue and blood. TCRbeta repertoire sequencing covered 35 specimens from 5 patients: roughly 25 tumor regions, 5 adjacent noncancerous liver tissues and 5 peripheral blood samples. Reproducibility between technical replicate repertoires was high, with correlation coefficients above 0.98 and mean shared-clone rates roughly 0.91.

Starting from approximately 500 ng total RNA, TCRbeta-specific cDNA was produced by reverse transcription with a constant-region primer and ProtoScript II reverse transcriptase. Construction of the TCRbeta libraries relied on three nested rounds of multiplex PCR, following a slightly modified ARM-PCR procedure. The first two PCR rounds used multiplex TRBV1-TRBV30 forward primers with a Cbeta reverse primer, each for 10 cycles. Sample barcodes and Illumina adapters were attached in a final 25-cycle PCR using Deep VentR polymerase. Amplicons of 200-500 bp were gel-purified with a QIAquick gel extraction kit before sequencing. An Illumina HiSeq 2500 was used to sequence the TCRbeta amplicons with 250-bp paired-end reads. Per the original workflow: Trimmomatic v0.33 was used to quality-trim the reads, and FLASH v1.2.11 was used to merge paired reads so that full CDR3 sequences could be recovered. V, D and J germline segments were assigned to the rearranged TCRbeta sequences using MiGEC v1.2.1b. Clonotype statistics, along with Shannon-Wiener diversity indices, were calculated using VDJtools v1.0.0. To reduce sampling bias, subsequent analyses other than the diversity analysis used only the 250 most abundant clonotypes in each sample. TCRdb itself trimmed the public reads at Q25 with fastp, ran MiXCR and retained productive beta chains. Entries that share a CDR3 protein sequence are merged under the most common genes and DNA. These V and J calls are TCRdb output, not the study's own analysis. In all, the sample holds about 100,000 distinct CDR3 sequences, and around 68% of those were seen once. Together, the top ten hold roughly 30% of the sample.

Results and caveats for the whole study, not just this receptor: With just a few patients in the study, the authors point out that the findings should be validated in a larger study. Consistent with antigen-driven expansion, pairs of tumor regions showed higher repertoire overlap (mean around 36%) than either tumor-adjacent pairs (approximately 17%) or tumor-blood pairs (approximately 14%). The top 250 clones accounted for a significantly greater share of the repertoire in tumors than in blood (p = 0.039). Only the TCR beta chain was sequenced, so true repertoire diversity is likely underestimated because unpaired alpha chains were not captured. Because the samples were bulk and unsorted, CD4+ and CD8+ T cell repertoires could not be compared.

Sequences SGHDT (CDR1) and YYEEEE (CDR2) are obtained from the germline V gene. From the cysteine up to the phenylalanine, the CDR3 has a length of 11 residues. Only the CDR3 DNA is retained, 33 bases long and in frame from the first base. Without any cell sorting, total RNA and DNA were extracted together from around 20-30 mg of bulk tissue using the AllPrep DNA/RNA mini kit. Between late 2015 and March 2016, a handful of patients in China with histopathologically diagnosed primary liver carcinoma had surgical resection. Chronic HBV infection was present in the patients, and the patients were treatment-naive at sampling. Each fresh piece of tumor and adjacent tissue was cut in two, with one half stored in RNAlater at -80 degrees C and the other half sent for histology.

The rearranged chain carries TRBV5-6 and TRBJ1-1, with the D segment identity uncertain. The specimen was tumor-adjacent normal liver tissue. The TCR sequence derives from a man between 40 and 49 years old with primary liver carcinoma and hepatitis B virus infection. CDR3 reads: CASSLYTGAFF. The DNA sequence is TGTGCCAGCAGCTTGTACACTGGAGCTTTCTTT. Beyond the CDR3, the reference TRBV5-6 and TRBJ1-1 genes provide the residues; the full variable domain reads: DAGVTQSPTHLIKTRGQQVTLRCSPKSGHDTVSWYQQALGQGPQFIFQYYEEEERQRGNFPDRFSGHQFPNYSSELNVNALLLGDSALYLCASSLYTGAFFGQGTRLTVV.